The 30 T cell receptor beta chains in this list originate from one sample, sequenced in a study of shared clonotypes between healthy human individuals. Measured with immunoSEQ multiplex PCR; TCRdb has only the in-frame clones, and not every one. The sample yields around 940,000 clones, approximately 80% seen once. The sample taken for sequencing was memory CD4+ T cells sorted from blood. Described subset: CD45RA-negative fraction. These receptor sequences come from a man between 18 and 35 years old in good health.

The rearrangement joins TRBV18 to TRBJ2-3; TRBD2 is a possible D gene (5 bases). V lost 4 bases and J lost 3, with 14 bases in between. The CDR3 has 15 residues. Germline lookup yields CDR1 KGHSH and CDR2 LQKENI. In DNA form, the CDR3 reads TGTGCCAGCTCACGTCCTTCAAGCGGAACAGATACGCAGTATTTT. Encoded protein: CASSRPSSGTDTQYF.

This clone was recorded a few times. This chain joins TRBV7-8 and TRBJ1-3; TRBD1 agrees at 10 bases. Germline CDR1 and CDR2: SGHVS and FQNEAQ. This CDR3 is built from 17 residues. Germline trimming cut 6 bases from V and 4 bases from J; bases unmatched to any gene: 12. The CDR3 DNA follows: TGTGCCAGCAGTTATCAGACAGGGGGCGCGGGAGGAAACACCATATATTTT. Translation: CASSYQTGGAGGNTIYF. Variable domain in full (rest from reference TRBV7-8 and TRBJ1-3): GAGVSQSPRYKVAKRGQDVALRCDPISGHVSLFWYQQALGQGPEFLTYFQNEAQLDKSGLPSDRFFAERPEGSVSTLKIQRTQQEDSAVYLCASSYQTGGAGGNTIYFGEGSWLTVV.

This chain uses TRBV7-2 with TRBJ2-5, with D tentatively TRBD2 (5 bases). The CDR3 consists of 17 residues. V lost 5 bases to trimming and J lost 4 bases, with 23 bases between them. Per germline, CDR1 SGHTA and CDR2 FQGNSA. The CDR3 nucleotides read TGTGCCAGCAGCCCGGACTTGTTTAGCCCAAGCGGAGAGACCCAGTACTTC. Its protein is CASSPDLFSPSGETQYF.

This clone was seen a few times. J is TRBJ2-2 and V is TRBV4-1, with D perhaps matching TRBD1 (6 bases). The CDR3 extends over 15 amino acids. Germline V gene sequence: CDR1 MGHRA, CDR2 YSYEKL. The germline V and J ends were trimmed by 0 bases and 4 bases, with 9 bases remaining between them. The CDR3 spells CASSQEGAGTGELFF. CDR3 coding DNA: TGCGCCAGCAGCCAAGAGGGGGCCGGCACCGGGGAGCTGTTTTTT.

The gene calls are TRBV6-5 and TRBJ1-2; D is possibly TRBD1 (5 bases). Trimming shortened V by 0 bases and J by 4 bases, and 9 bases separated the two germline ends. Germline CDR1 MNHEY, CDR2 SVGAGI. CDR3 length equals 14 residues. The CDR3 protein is CASSYSGASYGYTF. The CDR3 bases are TGTGCCAGCAGTTACTCTGGGGCTTCCTATGGCTACACCTTC.

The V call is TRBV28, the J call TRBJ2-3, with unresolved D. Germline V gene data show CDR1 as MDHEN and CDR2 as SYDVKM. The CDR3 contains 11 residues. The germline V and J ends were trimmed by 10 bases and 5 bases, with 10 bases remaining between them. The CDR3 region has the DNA TGTGCCACGAGTTCCCAAGATACGCAGTATTTT. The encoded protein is CATSSQDTQYF.

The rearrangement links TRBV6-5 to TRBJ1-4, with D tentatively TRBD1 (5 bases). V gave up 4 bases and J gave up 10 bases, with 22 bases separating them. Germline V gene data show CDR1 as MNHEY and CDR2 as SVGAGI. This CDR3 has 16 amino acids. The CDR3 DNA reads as TGTGCCAGCAGTTCCCACACCCAAAGGGACCGTGCAAAACTGTTTTTT. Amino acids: CASSSHTQRDRAKLFF.

Written as DNA, the CDR3 is TGTGCTACCAATAGGTTACAAGAGACCCAGTACTTC. Translated, it gives CATNRLQETQYF. V gene TRBV30 combines with J gene TRBJ2-5; no firm D call. The CDR3 consists of 12 residues. Germline CDR1 is GTSNPN and CDR2 is SVGIG (reference sequence). The whole variable domain, filled in from reference TRBV30 and TRBJ2-5, reads SQTIHQWPATLVQPVGSPLSLECTVEGTSNPNLYWYRQAAGRGLQLLFYSVGIGQISSEVPQNLSASRPQDRQFILSSKKLLLSDSGFYLCATNRLQETQYFGPGTRLLVL.

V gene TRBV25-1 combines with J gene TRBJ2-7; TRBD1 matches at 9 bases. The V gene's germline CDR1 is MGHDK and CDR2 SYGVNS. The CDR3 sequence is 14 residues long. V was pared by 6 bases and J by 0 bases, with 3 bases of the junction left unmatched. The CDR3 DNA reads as TGTGCCAGCAGGGGGACAGGGAGCTCCTACGAGCAGTACTTC. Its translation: CASRGTGSSYEQYF.

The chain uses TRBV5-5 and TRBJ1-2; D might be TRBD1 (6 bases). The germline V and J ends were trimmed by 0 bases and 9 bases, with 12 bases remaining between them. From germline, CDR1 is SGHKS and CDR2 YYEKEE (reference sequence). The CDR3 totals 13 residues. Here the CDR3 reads CASSLAGAGSYTF. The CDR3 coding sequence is TGTGCCAGCAGCTTGGCAGGGGCAGGTAGCTACACCTTC.

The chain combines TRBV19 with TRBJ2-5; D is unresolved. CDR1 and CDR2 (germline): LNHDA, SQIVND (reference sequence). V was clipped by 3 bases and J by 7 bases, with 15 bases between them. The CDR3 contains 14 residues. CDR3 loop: CASSMGNSWWTQYF. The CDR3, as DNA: TGTGCCAGTAGTATGGGGAATAGTTGGTGGACCCAGTACTTC.

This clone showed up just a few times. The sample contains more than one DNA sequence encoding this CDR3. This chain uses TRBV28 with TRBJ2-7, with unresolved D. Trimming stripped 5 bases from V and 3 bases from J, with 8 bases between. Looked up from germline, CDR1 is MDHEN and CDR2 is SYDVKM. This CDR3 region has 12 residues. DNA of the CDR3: TGTGCCAGCAGTCTTAGTCTCTACGAGCAGTACTTC. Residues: CASSLSLYEQYF.

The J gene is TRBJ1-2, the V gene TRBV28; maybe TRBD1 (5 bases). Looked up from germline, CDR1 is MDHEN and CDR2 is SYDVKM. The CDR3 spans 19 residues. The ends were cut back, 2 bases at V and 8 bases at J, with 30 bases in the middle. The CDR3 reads CASSLLPLNLQKQDQGYTF. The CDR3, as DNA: TGTGCCAGCAGTTTACTCCCACTCAATTTACAAAAACAGGACCAAGGCTACACCTTC.

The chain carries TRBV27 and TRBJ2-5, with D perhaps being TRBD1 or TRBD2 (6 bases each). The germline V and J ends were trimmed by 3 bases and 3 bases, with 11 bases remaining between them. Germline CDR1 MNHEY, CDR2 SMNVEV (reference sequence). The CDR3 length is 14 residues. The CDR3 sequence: CASSFWGAEETQYF. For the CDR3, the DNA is TGTGCCAGCAGTTTTTGGGGGGCCGAAGAGACCCAGTACTTC.

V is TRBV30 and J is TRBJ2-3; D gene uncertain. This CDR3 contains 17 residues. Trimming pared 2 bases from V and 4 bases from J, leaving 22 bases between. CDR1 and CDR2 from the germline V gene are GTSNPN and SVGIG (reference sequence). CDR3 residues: CAWSLRRTRTSPDTQYF. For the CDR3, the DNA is TGTGCCTGGAGTCTACGAAGGACCAGAACGAGCCCAGATACGCAGTATTTT.

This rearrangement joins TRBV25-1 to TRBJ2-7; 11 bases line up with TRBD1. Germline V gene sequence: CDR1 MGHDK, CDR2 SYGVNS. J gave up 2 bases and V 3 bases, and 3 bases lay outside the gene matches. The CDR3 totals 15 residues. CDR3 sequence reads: CASSDPGQGAYEQYF. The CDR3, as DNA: TGTGCCAGCAGTGACCCGGGACAGGGGGCCTACGAGCAGTACTTC.

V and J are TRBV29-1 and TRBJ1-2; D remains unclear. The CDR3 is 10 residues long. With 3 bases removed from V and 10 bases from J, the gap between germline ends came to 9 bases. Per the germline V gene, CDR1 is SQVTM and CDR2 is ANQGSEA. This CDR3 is CSVEGFHYTF. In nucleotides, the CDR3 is TGCAGCGTTGAGGGGTTCCACTACACCTTC.

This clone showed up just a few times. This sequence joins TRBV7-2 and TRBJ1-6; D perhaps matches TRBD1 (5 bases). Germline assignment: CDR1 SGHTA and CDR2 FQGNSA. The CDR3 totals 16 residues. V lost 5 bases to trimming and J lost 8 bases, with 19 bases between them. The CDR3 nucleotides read TGTGCCAGCAGCCTGCCCTTCGGACACCAATATTCACCCCTCCACTTT. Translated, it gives CASSLPFGHQYSPLHF.

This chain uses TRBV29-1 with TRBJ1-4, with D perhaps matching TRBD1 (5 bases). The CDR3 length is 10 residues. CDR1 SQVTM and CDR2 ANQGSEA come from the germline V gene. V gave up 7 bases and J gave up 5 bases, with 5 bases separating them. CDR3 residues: CSGGNEKLFF. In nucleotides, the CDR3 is TGCAGCGGGGGGAATGAAAAACTGTTTTTT.

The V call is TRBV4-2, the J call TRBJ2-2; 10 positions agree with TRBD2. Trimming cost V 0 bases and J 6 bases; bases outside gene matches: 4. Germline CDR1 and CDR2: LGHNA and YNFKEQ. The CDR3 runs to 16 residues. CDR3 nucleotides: TGTGCCAGCAGCCAAGAGATCAGCGGGGGGGCCGGGGAGCTGTTTTTT. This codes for CASSQEISGGAGELFF.

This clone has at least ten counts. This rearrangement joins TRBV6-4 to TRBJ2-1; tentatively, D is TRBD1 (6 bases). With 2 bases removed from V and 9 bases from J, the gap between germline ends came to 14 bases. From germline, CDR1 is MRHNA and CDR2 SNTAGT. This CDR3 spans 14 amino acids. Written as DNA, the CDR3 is TGTGCCAGCAGTGACACAGACAGGACGGGTGAGCAGTTCTTC. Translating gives CASSDTDRTGEQFF.

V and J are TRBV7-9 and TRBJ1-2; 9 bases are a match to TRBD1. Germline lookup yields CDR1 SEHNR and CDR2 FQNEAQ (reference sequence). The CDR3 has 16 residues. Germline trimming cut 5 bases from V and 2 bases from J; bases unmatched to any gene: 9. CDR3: CASSGDRAIENYGYTF. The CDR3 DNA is TGTGCCAGCAGCGGGGACAGGGCAATAGAGAACTATGGCTACACCTTC.

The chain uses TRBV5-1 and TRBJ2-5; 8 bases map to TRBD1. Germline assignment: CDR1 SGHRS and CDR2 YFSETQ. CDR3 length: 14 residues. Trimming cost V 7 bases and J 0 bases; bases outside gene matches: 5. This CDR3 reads CASSTGDNQETQYF. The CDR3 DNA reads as TGCGCCAGCTCGACAGGGGACAACCAAGAGACCCAGTACTTC.

The CDR3: CASSVDQGATNEKLFF. CDR3 sequence (DNA): TGTGCCAGCAGCGTAGATCAGGGGGCAACTAATGAAAAACTGTTTTTT. The rearrangement links TRBV9 to TRBJ1-4, with 7 bases lining up with TRBD1. The CDR3 sequence is 16 residues long. The germline V gene encodes CDR1 SGDLS and CDR2 YYNGEE. Trimming took 0 bases from V and 0 from J; bases not matched to a gene: 2.

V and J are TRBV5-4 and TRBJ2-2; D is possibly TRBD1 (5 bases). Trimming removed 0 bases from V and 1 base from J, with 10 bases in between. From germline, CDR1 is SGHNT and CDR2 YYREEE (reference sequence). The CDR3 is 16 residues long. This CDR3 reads CASSLDRPLNTGELFF. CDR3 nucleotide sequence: TGTGCCAGCAGCTTGGACAGGCCTCTGAACACCGGGGAGCTGTTTTTT.

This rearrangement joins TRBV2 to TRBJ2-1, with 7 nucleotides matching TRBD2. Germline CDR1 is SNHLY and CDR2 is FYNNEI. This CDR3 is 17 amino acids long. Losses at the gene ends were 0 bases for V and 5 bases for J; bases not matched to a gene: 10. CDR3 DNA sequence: TGTGCCAGCAGTGAAGCGCTTCGGGCTAGCGGTAACAATGAGCAGTTCTTC. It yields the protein CASSEALRASGNNEQFF. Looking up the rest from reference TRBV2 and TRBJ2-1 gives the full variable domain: EPEVTQTPSHQVTQMGQEVILRCVPISNHLYFYWYRQILGQKVEFLVSFYNNEISEKSEIFDDQFSVERPDGSNFTLKIRSTKLEDSAMYFCASSEALRASGNNEQFFGPGTRLTVL.

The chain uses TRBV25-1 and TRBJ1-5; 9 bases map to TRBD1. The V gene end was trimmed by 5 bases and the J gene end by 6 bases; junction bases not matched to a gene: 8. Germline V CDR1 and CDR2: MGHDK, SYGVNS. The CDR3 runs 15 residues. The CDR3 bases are TGTGCCAGCAGTCCGACAGGGGGGGGACGTCAGCCCCAGCATTTT. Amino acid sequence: CASSPTGGGRQPQHF.

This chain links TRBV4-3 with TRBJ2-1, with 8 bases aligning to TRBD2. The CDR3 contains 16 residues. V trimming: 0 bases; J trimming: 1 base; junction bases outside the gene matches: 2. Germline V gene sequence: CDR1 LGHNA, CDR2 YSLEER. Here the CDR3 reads CASSQDPGGSYNEQFF. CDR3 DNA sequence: TGCGCCAGCAGCCAAGATCCGGGGGGGTCCTACAATGAGCAGTTCTTC.

The CDR3 sequence: CASSLGILAKNIQYF. The CDR3 region has the DNA TGTGCCAGTAGCCTAGGGATACTAGCCAAAAACATTCAGTACTTC. The chain employs TRBV19 and TRBJ2-4; D remains unclear. Trimming stripped 6 bases from V and 0 bases from J, with 12 bases between. Germline loops: CDR1 LNHDA, CDR2 SQIVND (reference sequence). There are 15 residues in the CDR3.

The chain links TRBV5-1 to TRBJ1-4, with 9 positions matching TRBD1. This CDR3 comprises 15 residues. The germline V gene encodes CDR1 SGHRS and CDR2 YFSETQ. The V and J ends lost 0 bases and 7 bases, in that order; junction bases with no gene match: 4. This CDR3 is CASSLVSDRGEKLFF. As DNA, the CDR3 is TGCGCCAGCAGCTTGGTTTCGGACAGGGGTGAAAAACTGTTTTTT.